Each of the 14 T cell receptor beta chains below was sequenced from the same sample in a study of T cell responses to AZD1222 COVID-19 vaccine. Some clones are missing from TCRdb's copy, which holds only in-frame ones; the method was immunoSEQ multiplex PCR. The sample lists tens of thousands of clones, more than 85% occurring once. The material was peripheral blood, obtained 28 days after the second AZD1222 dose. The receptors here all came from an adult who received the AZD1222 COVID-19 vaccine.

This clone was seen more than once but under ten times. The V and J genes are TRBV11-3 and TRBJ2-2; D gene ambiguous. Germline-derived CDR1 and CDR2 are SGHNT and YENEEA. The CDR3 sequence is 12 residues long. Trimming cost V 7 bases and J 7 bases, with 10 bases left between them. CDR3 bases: TGTGCCAGCACCATCCCCGGCGGGGAGCTGTTTTTT. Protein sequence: CASTIPGGELFF.

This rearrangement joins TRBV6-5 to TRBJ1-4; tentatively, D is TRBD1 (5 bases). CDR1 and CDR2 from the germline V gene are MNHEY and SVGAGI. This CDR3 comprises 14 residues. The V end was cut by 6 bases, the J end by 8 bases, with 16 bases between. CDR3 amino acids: CASRRGTGLEKLFF. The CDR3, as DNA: TGTGCCAGCAGGCGCGGCACAGGCCTCGAAAAACTGTTTTTT.

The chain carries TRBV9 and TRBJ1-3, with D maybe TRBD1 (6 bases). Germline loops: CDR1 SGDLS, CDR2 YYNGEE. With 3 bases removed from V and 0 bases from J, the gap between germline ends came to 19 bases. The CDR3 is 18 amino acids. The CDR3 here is CASSGKKQGVFSGNTIYF. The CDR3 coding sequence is TGTGCCAGCAGCGGTAAAAAACAGGGAGTATTCTCTGGAAACACCATATATTTT.

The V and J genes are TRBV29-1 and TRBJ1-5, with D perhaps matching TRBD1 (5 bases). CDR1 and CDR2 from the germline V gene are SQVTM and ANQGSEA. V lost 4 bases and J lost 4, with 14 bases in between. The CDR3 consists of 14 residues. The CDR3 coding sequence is TGCAGCGTTGCCCCCGGGGGGGGGAATCAGCCCCAGCATTTT. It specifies CSVAPGGGNQPQHF. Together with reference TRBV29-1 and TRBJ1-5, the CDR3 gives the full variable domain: SAVISQKPSRDICQRGTSLTIQCQVDSQVTMMFWYRQQPGQSLTLIATANQGSEATYESGFVIDKFPISRPNLTFSTLTVSNMSPEDSSIYLCSVAPGGGNQPQHFGDGTRLSIL.

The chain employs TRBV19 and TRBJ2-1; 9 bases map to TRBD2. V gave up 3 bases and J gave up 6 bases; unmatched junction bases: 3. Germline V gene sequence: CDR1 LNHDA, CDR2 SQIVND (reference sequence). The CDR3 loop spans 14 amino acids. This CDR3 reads CASSIGTSLNEQFF. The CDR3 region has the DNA TGTGCCAGTAGTATCGGGACTAGCCTCAATGAGCAGTTCTTC.

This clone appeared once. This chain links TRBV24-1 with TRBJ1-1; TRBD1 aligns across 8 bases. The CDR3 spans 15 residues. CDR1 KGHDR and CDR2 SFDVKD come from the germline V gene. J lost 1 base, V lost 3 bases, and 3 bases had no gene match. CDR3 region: CATSDPGTGNTEAFF. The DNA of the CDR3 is TGTGCCACCAGTGATCCCGGGACAGGGAACACTGAAGCTTTCTTT.

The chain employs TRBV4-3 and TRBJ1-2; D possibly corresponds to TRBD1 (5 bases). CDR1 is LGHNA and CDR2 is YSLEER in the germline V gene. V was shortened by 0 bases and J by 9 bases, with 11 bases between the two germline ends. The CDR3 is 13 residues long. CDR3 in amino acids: CASSQDLGASYTF. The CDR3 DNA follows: TGCGCCAGCAGCCAAGATCTCGGGGCTAGCTACACCTTC.

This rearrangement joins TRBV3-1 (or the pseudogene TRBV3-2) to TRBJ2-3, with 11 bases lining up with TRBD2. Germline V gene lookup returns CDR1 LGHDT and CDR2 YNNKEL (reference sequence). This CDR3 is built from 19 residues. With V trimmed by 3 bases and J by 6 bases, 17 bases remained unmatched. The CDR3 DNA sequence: TGTGCCAGCAGCCAGGAGAATCCGGGACTAGCGGAAGTCAGTGATACGCAGTATTTT. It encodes CASSQENPGLAEVSDTQYF.

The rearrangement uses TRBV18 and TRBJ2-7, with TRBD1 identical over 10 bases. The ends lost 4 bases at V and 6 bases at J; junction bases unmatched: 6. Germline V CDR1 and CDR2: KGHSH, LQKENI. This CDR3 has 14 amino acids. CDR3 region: CASSQRQGAVEQYF. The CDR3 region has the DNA TGTGCCAGCTCACAAAGACAGGGGGCTGTCGAGCAGTACTTC.

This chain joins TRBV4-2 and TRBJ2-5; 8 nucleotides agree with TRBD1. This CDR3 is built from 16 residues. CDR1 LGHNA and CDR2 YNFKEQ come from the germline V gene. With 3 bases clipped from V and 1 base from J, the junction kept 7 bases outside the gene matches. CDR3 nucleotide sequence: TGTGCCAGCAGCCAGGCCGAAGGGACAGGCCAAGAGACCCAGTACTTC. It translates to CASSQAEGTGQETQYF.

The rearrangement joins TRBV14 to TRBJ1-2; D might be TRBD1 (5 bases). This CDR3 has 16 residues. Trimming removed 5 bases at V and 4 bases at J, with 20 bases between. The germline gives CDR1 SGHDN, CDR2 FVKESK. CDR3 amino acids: CASSSTKGSRAYGYTF. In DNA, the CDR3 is TGTGCCAGCAGCTCGACAAAGGGGTCGCGGGCCTATGGCTACACCTTC.

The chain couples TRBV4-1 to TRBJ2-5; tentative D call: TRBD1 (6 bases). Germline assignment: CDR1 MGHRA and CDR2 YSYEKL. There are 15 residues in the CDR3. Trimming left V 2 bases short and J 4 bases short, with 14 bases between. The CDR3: CASSQPSGTLETQYF. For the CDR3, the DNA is TGCGCCAGCAGCCAACCTTCCGGGACATTAGAGACCCAGTACTTC.

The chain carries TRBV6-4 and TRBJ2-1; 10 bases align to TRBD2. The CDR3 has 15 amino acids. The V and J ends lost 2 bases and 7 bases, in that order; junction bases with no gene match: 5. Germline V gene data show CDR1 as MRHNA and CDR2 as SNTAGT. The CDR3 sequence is CASSDRLAGVNEQFF. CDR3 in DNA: TGTGCCAGCAGTGACCGGCTAGCGGGAGTTAATGAGCAGTTCTTC.

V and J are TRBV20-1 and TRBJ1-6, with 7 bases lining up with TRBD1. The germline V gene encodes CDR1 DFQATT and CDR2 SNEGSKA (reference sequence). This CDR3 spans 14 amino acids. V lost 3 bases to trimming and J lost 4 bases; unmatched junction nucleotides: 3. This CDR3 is CSASSGQYNSPLHF. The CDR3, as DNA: TGCAGTGCTAGTTCGGGACAGTATAATTCACCCCTCCACTTT.